The 27 T cell receptor beta chains below come from one sample, sequenced in a study of identical twins. TCRdb used MiXCR to reprocess the 5' RACE reads, holding one entry per CDR3 protein. The sample has approximately 350,000 distinct CDR3 sequences; over 9% are singletons. The same sample was also used in a study of yellow fever vaccine responses in identical twins.

The sequenced material came from CD8+ T cells sorted from blood. These receptors originate from a young woman in good health.

This clonotype was picked up one time. The rearrangement joins TRBV18 to TRBJ2-7, with a weak D call TRBD2 (6 bases). The CDR3 covers 20 residues. CDR1 and CDR2 (germline): KGHSH, LQKENI. V lost 2 bases to trimming and J lost 3 bases, with 29 bases between them. CDR3 DNA sequence: TGTGCCAGCTCACCAACCGTCGCTTGGGGCAGGGAGGCTCCCAGCTACGAGCAGTACGTC. Encoded protein: CASSPTVAWGREAPSYEQYV.

The table lists this clonotype with many counts. The rearrangement uses TRBV7-9 and TRBJ2-1; TRBD1 is a possible D gene (5 bases). Trimming cost V 5 bases and J 9 bases, with 8 bases left between them. CDR1 SEHNR and CDR2 FQNEAQ come from the germline V gene (reference sequence). The CDR3 totals 11 residues. CDR3 DNA: TGTGCCAGCAGCCCAGGGTTTGAGCAGTTCTTC. The encoded protein is CASSPGFEQFF.

This clonotype was recorded at least ten times. V usage is TRBV9 and J usage is TRBJ1-5; TRBD1 aligns across 11 bases. The CDR3 is made up of 15 amino acids. The germline V gene encodes CDR1 SGDLS and CDR2 YYNGEE. V gave up 5 bases and J gave up 4 bases; unmatched junction bases: 5. Written as DNA, the CDR3 is TGTGCCAGCAGTTTCGGACAGGGGGCAAATCAGCCCCAGCATTTT. It yields the protein CASSFGQGANQPQHF.

This clonotype was detected many times. The chain couples TRBV28 to TRBJ1-2; D unresolved. The length of the CDR3 is 12 residues. Germline CDR1 and CDR2: MDHEN and SYDVKM. V lost 7 bases to trimming and J lost 4 bases, with 10 bases between them. CDR3 in amino acids: CASKTEGYGYTF. CDR3 nucleotides: TGTGCCAGCAAAACAGAAGGCTATGGCTACACCTTC.

This clonotype has at least ten counts. The chain carries TRBV9 and TRBJ2-6; unclear D gene. Germline V lookup: CDR1 SGDLS, CDR2 YYNGEE. The CDR3 runs to 15 residues. V was trimmed by 2 bases and J by 3 bases, leaving 9 bases between them. The CDR3 sequence: CASSVDGVGANVLTF. The CDR3, as DNA: TGTGCCAGCAGCGTCGATGGGGTTGGGGCCAACGTCCTGACTTTC.

This clonotype was recorded many times. The chain recombines TRBV3-1 with TRBJ2-1; D is undetermined. The CDR3 covers 13 residues. The V and J ends lost 3 bases and 2 bases respectively, with 5 bases between them. Germline V lookup: CDR1 LGHDT, CDR2 YNNKEL (reference sequence). CDR3 sequence: CASSQVTYNEQFF. DNA for the CDR3: TGTGCCAGCAGCCAGGTCACCTACAATGAGCAGTTCTTC.

This clonotype was seen a few times. The rearrangement links TRBV19 to TRBJ2-3; D is undetermined. CDR1 is LNHDA and CDR2 is SQIVND in the germline V gene (reference sequence). The CDR3 is made up of 15 amino acids. Trimming shortened V by 2 bases and J by 0 bases, and 9 bases separated the two germline ends. The CDR3 DNA follows: TGTGCCAGTAGTATACGAGGATCTAGCACAGATACGCAGTATTTT. Its translation is CASSIRGSSTDTQYF.

This clonotype was seen a few times. At one end, the junction sequence differs from germline, possibly due to a read error. The rearrangement uses TRBV13 and TRBJ2-1; 9 bases map to TRBD2. There are 15 residues in the CDR3. CDR1 PRHDT and CDR2 FYEKMQ come from the germline V gene (reference sequence). CDR3 nucleotide sequence: TGTGCCAGCAGTTTAGCGGGAGAACAATACAATGAGCAGTTCTTC. Protein product: CASSLAGEQYNEQFF.

V usage is TRBV2 and J usage is TRBJ2-1; 7 bases are shared with TRBD2. This CDR3 region has 17 residues. Germline values: CDR1 SNHLY, CDR2 FYNNEI. The CDR3 DNA is TGTGCTATCCTGGGGGGGGAATACCGCTCTTCTTACAATGAGCAGTTCTTC. It encodes CAILGGEYRSSYNEQFF.

Ten or more counts support this clonotype. This chain links TRBV12-5 with TRBJ2-7, with unresolved D. The CDR3 totals 13 residues. Trimming left V 6 bases short and J 3 bases short, with 12 bases between. In germline, CDR1 is LGHNT, CDR2 FRNRAP. The CDR3 nucleotides are TGTGCTAGTGGGACCGGTTTTGGCTACGAGCAGTACTTC. The encoded protein is CASGTGFGYEQYF.

The V gene is TRBV28, the J gene TRBJ2-7; D unclear. This CDR3 comprises 14 residues. Germline V lookup: CDR1 MDHEN, CDR2 SYDVKM. The V gene lost 0 bases and the J gene lost 5 bases, with 11 bases spanning the gap. Here the CDR3 reads CASSLWASPHEQYV. The CDR3 bases are TGTGCCAGCAGTTTATGGGCCTCGCCTCACGAGCAGTACGTC.

The V call is TRBV20-1, the J call TRBJ2-7, with D possibly being TRBD2 (5 bases). CDR1 and CDR2 (germline): DFQATT, SNEGSKA (reference sequence). The CDR3 runs to 11 residues. CDR3 nucleotides: TGCAGCGCTCGGGAAAGCTACGAGCAGTACGTC. It yields the protein CSARESYEQYV.

J is TRBJ2-3 and V is TRBV4-1; TRBD2 might be the D (5 bases). This CDR3 spans 15 amino acids. Trimming pared 3 bases from V and 2 bases from J, leaving 12 bases between. CDR1 is MGHRA, CDR2 YSYEKL, per germline. CDR3 nucleotide sequence: TGCGCCAGCAGCCACCGGAGGACGGACACAGATACGCAGTATTTT. It is translated as CASSHRRTDTDTQYF.

This clonotype has a count of ten or more. This chain joins TRBV5-1 and TRBJ2-2, with D possibly matching TRBD2 (5 bases). The CDR3 consists of 15 residues. Between the trimmed V and J ends, which lost 0 bases and 2 bases, there was a span of 8 bases. Germline CDR1 reads SGHRS; CDR2 reads YFSETQ. CDR3 sequence (DNA): TGCGCCAGCAGCTTGGAGCCGGGAAACACCGGGGAGCTGTTTTTT. Encoded protein: CASSLEPGNTGELFF.

The chain carries TRBV19 and TRBJ1-2, with 10 bases fitting TRBD1. The length of the CDR3 is 12 residues. Trimming cost V 5 bases and J 6 bases; bases outside gene matches: 0. Germline lookup yields CDR1 LNHDA and CDR2 SQIVND (reference sequence). CDR3 in DNA: TGTGCCAGTAGTGGGACAGGGGATGGCTACACCTTC. It codes for CASSGTGDGYTF.

The V gene is TRBV27, the J gene TRBJ1-1, with TRBD1 as a possible D gene (5 bases). CDR1 is MNHEY and CDR2 is SMNVEV in the germline V gene (reference sequence). The CDR3 extends over 13 amino acids. Between the trimmed V and J ends, which lost 7 bases and 0 bases, there was a span of 9 bases. CDR3 nucleotide sequence: TGTGCCAGCAACAGGAACATGAACACTGAAGCTTTCTTT. Translation gives CASNRNMNTEAFF.

The chain couples TRBV10-3 to TRBJ2-2; D is unresolved. The V gene lost 3 bases and the J gene lost 6 bases, with 11 bases spanning the gap. The germline V gene has CDR1 ENHRY and CDR2 SYGVKD. This CDR3 is 14 amino acids long. CDR3 in DNA: TGTGCCATCAGTGAACCCAATCGCCCCGGGGAGCTGTTTTTT. It encodes CAISEPNRPGELFF.

This clonotype was seen a handful of times. The chain is built from TRBV28 and TRBJ1-1; D not certain. This CDR3 spans 13 amino acids. From germline, CDR1 is MDHEN and CDR2 SYDVKM. Trimming took 6 bases from V and 1 from J, leaving 9 bases between them. The CDR3 DNA follows: TGTGCCAGCAGGCTCGGACGGAACACTGAAGCTTTCTTT. Translation gives CASRLGRNTEAFF.

The chain recombines TRBV11-2 with TRBJ2-3; D might be TRBD1 (7 bases). V was shortened by 1 base and J by 4 bases, with 27 bases between the two germline ends. This CDR3 comprises 20 residues. Germline CDR1 reads SGHAT; CDR2 reads FQNNGV. In DNA, the CDR3 is TGTGCCAGCAGCTTAGGTTACGTCCGGGGGACAGATAGGCACCCAGATACGCAGTATTTT. It translates to CASSLGYVRGTDRHPDTQYF.

V gene TRBV28 combines with J gene TRBJ2-7; D is undetermined. The CDR3 totals 14 residues. Germline V gene lookup returns CDR1 MDHEN and CDR2 SYDVKM. V lost 5 bases and J 2 bases, leaving 13 bases between the germline ends. CDR3 in amino acids: CASSPRPGPYEQYV. The CDR3 nucleotides are TGTGCCAGCAGTCCGCGCCCAGGACCCTACGAGCAGTACGTC.

V usage is TRBV11-2 and J usage is TRBJ2-5; TRBD1 might be the D (6 bases). This CDR3 region has 15 residues. Germline-derived CDR1 and CDR2 are SGHAT and FQNNGV. Trimming took 3 bases from V and 5 from J, leaving 16 bases between them. CDR3 DNA sequence: TGTGCCAGCAGCTTCGGGGCAGGGGCCGGGGAGACCCAGTACTTC. Protein: CASSFGAGAGETQYF.

The chain has TRBV15 and TRBJ2-7; 8 positions agree with TRBD1. The CDR3 is made up of 16 amino acids. With V trimmed by 0 bases and J by 3 bases, 7 bases remained unmatched. Germline loops: CDR1 LNHNV, CDR2 YYDKDF (reference sequence). The CDR3 DNA follows: TGTGCCACCAGCAGAGAAAAGGGACAGGTTTACTACGAGCAGTACTTC. It is translated as CATSREKGQVYYEQYF.

In this sample, this clonotype turned up a few times. The V call is TRBV6-4, the J call TRBJ1-1; 7 bases are a match to TRBD1. V dropped 5 bases and J dropped 4; count of bases not matched to a gene: 7. CDR1 is MRHNA and CDR2 is SNTAGT in the germline V gene. The CDR3 is made up of 14 amino acids. CDR3 DNA: TGTGCCAGCAGTCCACGACAGGGAGGCACTGAAGCTTTCTTT. Translated, it gives CASSPRQGGTEAFF.

The J gene is TRBJ2-7, the V gene TRBV27; TRBD1 matches 11 bases. Germline values: CDR1 MNHEY, CDR2 SMNVEV (reference sequence). The J segment lost 5 bases and the V segment lost 4 bases, leaving 1 base of the junction unmatched. This CDR3 has 13 residues. In DNA, the CDR3 is TGTGCCAGCAGTTGGGACAGGGGGGACGAGCAGTACTTC. The encoded protein is CASSWDRGDEQYF.

Many counts were recorded for this clonotype. V usage is TRBV4-1 and J usage is TRBJ2-3, with TRBD1 as a possible D gene (6 bases). Between the trimmed V and J ends, which lost 2 bases and 0 bases, there was a span of 9 bases. Germline CDR1 reads MGHRA; CDR2 reads YSYEKL. CDR3 size: 15 residues. The DNA of the CDR3 is TGCGCCAGCAGCCAACAGGGACAAAGCACAGATACGCAGTATTTT. Its translation is CASSQQGQSTDTQYF.

The chain couples TRBV7-9 to TRBJ2-1; D assignment may be TRBD1 or TRBD2 (5 bases each). CDR3 length equals 14 residues. Deletions cut 5 bases from V and 9 bases from J, with 17 bases between. Germline V gives CDR1 SEHNR, CDR2 FQNEAQ (reference sequence). The CDR3 nucleotides read TGTGCCAGCAGCCCACAAGAGGGGATTAGTGAGCAGTTCTTC. This encodes CASSPQEGISEQFF.

V and J are TRBV5-6 and TRBJ1-2; 8 bases are a match to TRBD1. V lost 4 bases and J lost 4; bases outside the gene matches: 15. Germline V gene lookup returns CDR1 SGHDT and CDR2 YYEEEE. CDR3 length equals 17 residues. CDR3 nucleotides: TGTGCCAGCAGCCAATTCCAGGGGGCTTTGGTGACCTATGGCTACACCTTC. This sequence encodes CASSQFQGALVTYGYTF. Looking up the rest from reference TRBV5-6 and TRBJ1-2 gives the full variable domain: DAGVTQSPTHLIKTRGQQVTLRCSPKSGHDTVSWYQQALGQGPQFIFQYYEEEERQRGNFPDRFSGHQFPNYSSELNVNALLLGDSALYLCASSQFQGALVTYGYTFGSGTRLTVV.